Listed below are T cell receptor beta chains from one sample, sequenced in a study of chemoradiotherapy in HPV16-positive cancers. Sequencing was performed with immunoSEQ multiplex PCR; in TCRdb, only in-frame clones are kept and a portion is missing. The sample consists of about 6,500 clones, 80% to 90% of them appearing once. The sample consisted of tumor tissue, taken from a patient who underwent chemoradiotherapy. The receptors derive from a human donor with HPV-associated anogenital cancer. Each CDR3 is given with its conserved first and last residue. D genes are given only for firm matches. Clone size is stated in some rows and not others, as once, few, many or a class when expanded.

>TRBD2|TRBJ2-5|-|14|TRBV28
CASLIAGTPETQYF
TGTGCCAGCCTGATAGCGGGAACCCCGGAGACCCAGTACTTC
>-|TRBJ1-5|-|13|TRBV4-2
CASSQDRGQPQHF
TGTGCCAGCAGCCAAGATCGAGGCCAGCCCCAGCATTTT
>-|TRBJ2-1|-|15|TRBV27
CARTARRARYNEQFF
TGTGCCAGGACAGCGCGTAGAGCCCGATACAATGAGCAGTTCTTC
>-|TRBJ2-3|-|16|TRBV11-3
CASSLGTGDRTDTQYF
TGTGCCAGCAGCTTAGGAACGGGGGACCGCACAGATACGCAGTATTTT
>-|TRBJ2-7|medium-sized|13|TRBV10-2
CASSVYPSYEQYF
TGCGCCAGCAGTGTGTACCCGTCCTACGAGCAGTACTTC
>-|TRBJ1-3|-|13|TRBV29-1
CSVAPRSGNTIYF
TGCAGCGTTGCCCCCCGCTCTGGAAACACCATATATTTT
>-|TRBJ2-1|-|15|TRBV11-3
CASSNHPPSYNEQFF
TGTGCCAGCAGCAACCACCCACCCTCCTACAATGAGCAGTTCTTC
>TRBD1|TRBJ1-5|-|16|TRBV30
CAWSGTDRGYNQPQHF
TGTGCCTGGAGTGGAACGGACAGGGGATACAATCAGCCCCAGCATTTT
>TRBD2|TRBJ2-4|few|17|TRBV5-1
CASSLISGSLAKNIQYF
TGCGCCAGCAGCTTGATTAGCGGGAGCCTAGCCAAAAACATTCAGTACTTC
>-|TRBJ2-3|once|14|TRBV6-5
CASSSPARTDTQYF
TGTGCCAGCAGTTCCCCGGCGAGGACAGATACGCAGTATTTT
>-|TRBJ2-1|-|18|TRBV19
CASSIEPPTSQWQYEQFF
TGTGCCAGTAGTATAGAACCCCCCACTAGTCAATGGCAATATGAGCAGTTCTTC
>-|TRBJ1-2|once|14|TRBV5-1
CASSPGGGQRGYTF
TGCGCCAGCAGCCCCGGAGGGGGGCAGCGTGGCTACACCTTC
>-|TRBJ2-1|-|14|TRBV27
CASSLAVLGNEQFF
TGTGCCAGCAGTTTAGCGGTTCTCGGGAATGAGCAGTTCTTC
>-|TRBJ2-3|once|15|TRBV5-1
CASSLVYSSTDTQYF
TGCGCCAGCAGCTTGGTTTACAGCTCCACAGATACGCAGTATTTT